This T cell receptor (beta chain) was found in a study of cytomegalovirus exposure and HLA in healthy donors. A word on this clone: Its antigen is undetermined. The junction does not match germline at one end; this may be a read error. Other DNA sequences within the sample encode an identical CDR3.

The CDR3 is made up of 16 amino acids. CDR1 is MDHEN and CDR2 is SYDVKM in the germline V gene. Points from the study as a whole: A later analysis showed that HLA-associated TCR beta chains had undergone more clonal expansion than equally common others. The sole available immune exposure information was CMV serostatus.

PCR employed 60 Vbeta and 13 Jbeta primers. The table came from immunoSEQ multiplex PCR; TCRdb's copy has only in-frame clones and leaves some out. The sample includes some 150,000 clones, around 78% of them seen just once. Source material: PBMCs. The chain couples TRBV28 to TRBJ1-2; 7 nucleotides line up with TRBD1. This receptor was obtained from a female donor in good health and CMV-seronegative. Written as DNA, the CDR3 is TGCGCCAGCCAACCCGACGAGAGGAGGGGGCACTATGGCTACACCTTC. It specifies CASQPDERRGHYGYTF.